Below, one T cell receptor (beta chain) is given with its context. This entry belongs to a study of PD-L1 blockade in urothelial cancer. Study summary: Starting around 2014, patients were given atezolizumab (1,200 mg intravenously every 3 weeks). Each participant's history included 0 to 3 prior chemotherapy regimens. Investigators checked blood 3 weeks (second dose) and 6 weeks after treatment start. Specimens of blood held a median count of roughly 150,000 T cells.

The CDR3 is made up of 13 amino acids. Germline-derived CDR1 and CDR2 are MNHEY and SVGAGI. Unmatched junction bases numbered 6, after V lost 6 bases and J lost 5 bases. Using immunoSEQ multiplex PCR, the repertoire was profiled, and TCRdb retains in-frame clones only, with some absent. Of more than 35,000 clones in the sample, more than 75% were seen once. Time point described: peripheral blood 6 weeks after treatment start. The sample consisted of PBMCs, taken around atezolizumab (anti-PD-L1) treatment. This clonotype was obtained from a man aged 60 to 69 with urothelial cancer. The chain links TRBV6-5 to TRBJ2-7; 8 bases agree with TRBD1. The CDR3 sequence is CASRPGGADEQYF. The CDR3 DNA sequence: TGTGCCAGCAGGCCAGGGGGCGCGGACGAGCAGTACTTC.